The 20 T cell receptor beta chains below were found in one sample sequenced in a study of identical twins. TCRdb reanalysed the 5' RACE reads using MiXCR and keeps one entry per CDR3 protein. Among some 600,000 distinct CDR3 sequences listed, just over 7% were seen once. These data also formed part of another study, on yellow fever vaccine responses in identical twins.

The sequenced sample consisted of PBMCs. The receptor set was obtained from a woman aged 18-30 years in good health.

The rearrangement joins TRBV12-3 or TRBV12-4 to TRBJ2-3; D is ambiguous. V was shortened by 3 bases and J by 2 bases, with 9 bases between the two germline ends. CDR3 size: 14 residues. The CDR3 DNA follows: TGTGCCAGCAGTTTTGCCAGGTCCACAGATACGCAGTATTTT. This encodes CASSFARSTDTQYF.

The chain links TRBV10-3 to TRBJ2-5, with unresolved D. The CDR3 spans 15 residues. Per the germline V gene, CDR1 is ENHRY and CDR2 is SYGVKD. The V gene lost 0 bases and the J gene lost 5 bases, with 13 bases spanning the gap. The CDR3 reads CAISESKRTGETQYF. CDR3 in DNA: TGTGCCATCAGTGAGTCAAAGAGAACTGGGGAGACCCAGTACTTC.

This clonotype was seen repeatedly, ten times or more. The chain joins TRBV15 to TRBJ1-5; unclear D gene. Germline V gene lookup returns CDR1 LNHNV and CDR2 YYDKDF (reference sequence). V lost 5 bases and J lost 4, with 9 bases in between. This CDR3 has 13 amino acids. The CDR3 sequence is CATSAGENQPQHF. The CDR3 nucleotides are TGTGCCACCAGCGCTGGGGAGAATCAGCCCCAGCATTTT.

This clonotype was counted at least ten times. The chain joins TRBV12-3 or TRBV12-4 to TRBJ1-5; D gene ambiguous. V was pared by 6 bases and J by 5 bases, with 14 bases between. The CDR3 is made up of 14 amino acids. The CDR3 reads CASSPAAVHQPQHF. DNA of the CDR3: TGTGCCAGCAGCCCCGCCGCGGTGCATCAGCCCCAGCATTTT.

In its sample, this clonotype was seen a few times. This rearrangement joins TRBV5-5 to TRBJ2-3, with no clear D. Per germline, CDR1 SGHKS and CDR2 YYEKEE (reference sequence). The V end lost 5 bases, the J end lost 0 bases, and 13 bases lay between the germline ends. CDR3 length: 15 residues. The CDR3 DNA reads TGTGCCAGCAGTAGGGCCCCGGTGAGCACAGATACGCAGTATTTT. This sequence encodes CASSRAPVSTDTQYF.

The table lists this clonotype with many counts. The genes are TRBV4-2 and TRBJ2-5; no clear D. There are 14 residues in the CDR3. Germline V gene sequence: CDR1 LGHNA, CDR2 YNFKEQ. V lost 0 bases and J 3 bases, leaving 8 bases between the germline ends. The CDR3 is CASSQDVSKETQYF. The DNA for the CDR3 is TGTGCCAGCAGCCAAGATGTTAGCAAAGAGACCCAGTACTTC.

Points on this clonotype: This clone may be a read error of a much larger clone one base away. This sequence joins TRBV29-1 and TRBJ2-1; D remains unclear. This CDR3 contains 11 residues. Germline V gene data show CDR1 as SQVTM and CDR2 as ANQGSEA. The CDR3 reads CSVVRNNEQLF. The CDR3 region has the DNA TGCAGCGTTGTTCGAAACAATGAGCAGCTCTTC.

This clonotype was counted between two and nine times. The chain combines TRBV5-6 with TRBJ2-7; the D gene could be TRBD1 or TRBD2 (5 bases each). V lost 2 bases and J 0 bases, leaving 12 bases between the germline ends. The CDR3 spans 15 residues. The germline V gene encodes CDR1 SGHDT and CDR2 YYEEEE. The CDR3 spells CASSLLGTGSYEQYF. The CDR3 DNA is TGTGCCAGCAGCTTATTGGGGACGGGCTCCTACGAGCAGTACTTC.

This chain connects TRBV24-1 to TRBJ2-7, with TRBD1 matching 7 bases. The CDR3 length is 17 residues. Germline-derived CDR1 and CDR2 are KGHDR and SFDVKD. V lost 7 bases to trimming and J lost 3 bases; unmatched junction nucleotides: 17. CDR3 in amino acids: CATSTPPWDSDYYEQYF. The CDR3 nucleotides are TGTGCCACCAGCACCCCTCCTTGGGACAGTGACTACTACGAGCAGTACTTC.

This clonotype was seen repeatedly, ten times or more. The CDR3 DNA is TGTGCCACCAGTGAGATAGCGGGAGGGCCGTCGGATATGTTCTTC. As protein: CATSEIAGGPSDMFF. The V gene is TRBV24-1, the J gene TRBJ2-1, with 11 bases matching TRBD2. This CDR3 has 15 residues. With V trimmed by 4 bases and J by 15 bases, 13 bases remained unmatched. Per germline, CDR1 KGHDR and CDR2 SFDVKD.

This chain joins TRBV7-9 and TRBJ2-7; 8 positions agree with TRBD2. This CDR3 region has 14 residues. The J segment lost 3 bases and the V segment lost 3 bases, leaving 4 bases of the junction unmatched. The germline CDR1 and CDR2 sequences are SEHNR and FQNEAQ (reference sequence). In DNA, the CDR3 is TGTGCCAGCAGCTTCCATAGCGGGGACTACGAGCAGTACTTC. Translated: CASSFHSGDYEQYF. Complete variable domain (other parts from reference TRBV7-9 and TRBJ2-7): DTGVSQNPRHKITKRGQNVTFRCDPISEHNRLYWYRQTLGQGPEFLTYFQNEAQLEKSRLLSDRFSAERPKGSFSTLEIQRTEQGDSAMYLCASSFHSGDYEQYFGPGTRLTVT.

V gene TRBV5-1 combines with J gene TRBJ1-3; D remains unclear. Looked up from germline, CDR1 is SGHRS and CDR2 is YFSETQ. Trimming took off 4 bases at V and 6 bases at J, with 11 bases between the two ends. The CDR3 loop spans 13 amino acids. Written as DNA, the CDR3 is TGCGCCAGCAGCGGTTCAGCTCCAAACACCATATATTTT. Its protein product is CASSGSAPNTIYF.

This clonotype showed up many times. The V call is TRBV7-9, the J call TRBJ2-7, with D possibly TRBD1 on 6 matching bases. The CDR3 is 15 residues long. The germline CDR1 and CDR2 sequences are SEHNR and FQNEAQ (reference sequence). V shed 3 bases and J shed 0 bases, with 12 bases lying between them. In DNA, the CDR3 is TGTGCCAGCAGCTTTGGGACAACTCGCTCCTACGAGCAGTACTTC. It is translated as CASSFGTTRSYEQYF.

This clonotype has a handful of counts. J is TRBJ2-7 and V is TRBV11-2; 7 bases map to TRBD1. Per the germline V gene, CDR1 is SGHAT and CDR2 is FQNNGV. The CDR3 extends over 18 amino acids. After removal of 0 bases from V and 0 bases from J, the junction contained 11 bases not matched to a gene. The CDR3 nucleotides read TGTGCCAGCAGCTTAGAGTTGGGGGACAGTTCAATCTCCTACGAGCAGTACGTC. Amino acids: CASSLELGDSSISYEQYV.

This clonotype has a count of ten or more. The chain uses TRBV20-1 and TRBJ2-5, with 11 bases that match TRBD2. The V gene end was trimmed by 5 bases and the J gene end by 5 bases; junction bases not matched to a gene: 4. Germline assignment: CDR1 DFQATT and CDR2 SNEGSKA (reference sequence). This CDR3 is built from 13 residues. In nucleotides, the CDR3 is TGCAGTGCTCCTAGCGGGAGGACCGAGACCCAGTACTTC. It yields the protein CSAPSGRTETQYF.

This clonotype was found a few times. The genes are TRBV7-9 and TRBJ2-1, with D perhaps TRBD1 or TRBD2 (5 bases each). CDR1 is SEHNR and CDR2 is FQNEAQ in the germline V gene (reference sequence). The ends were cut back, 1 base at V and 10 bases at J, with 14 bases in the middle. The CDR3 spans 14 residues. The CDR3 DNA is TGTGCCAGCAGCTTAGATTGGGGGATATGGGAGCAGTTCTTC. Translation gives CASSLDWGIWEQFF. Variable domain in full (rest from reference TRBV7-9 and TRBJ2-1): DTGVSQNPRHKITKRGQNVTFRCDPISEHNRLYWYRQTLGQGPEFLTYFQNEAQLEKSRLLSDRFSAERPKGSFSTLEIQRTEQGDSAMYLCASSLDWGIWEQFFGPGTRLTVL.

This rearrangement joins TRBV20-1 to TRBJ1-3, with TRBD1 matching over 12 bases. Trimming removed 6 bases from V and 4 bases from J; junction bases left unmatched: 13. The length of the CDR3 is 17 residues. Looked up from germline, CDR1 is DFQATT and CDR2 is SNEGSKA (reference sequence). Here the CDR3 DNA reads TGCAGTGCAACCGGGACAGGGGGCCTTGGTGTCGGAAACACCATATATTTT. This encodes CSATGTGGLGVGNTIYF.

Only a few counts were recorded for this clonotype. This chain uses TRBV5-6 with TRBJ2-5; D ambiguous. Germline lookup yields CDR1 SGHDT and CDR2 YYEEEE. The CDR3 extends over 14 amino acids. Trimming cost V 1 base and J 5 bases, with 12 bases left between them. As DNA, the CDR3 is TGTGCCAGCAGCTTGAGGACGGATGCGGAGACCCAGTACTTC. Translating it yields CASSLRTDAETQYF.

This clonotype was counted many times. J is TRBJ2-4 and V is TRBV6-5; the match to TRBD2 covers 12 bases. The germline V gene encodes CDR1 MNHEY and CDR2 SVGAGI. The CDR3 is made up of 19 amino acids. The ends lost 0 bases at V and 0 bases at J; junction bases unmatched: 6. The CDR3 spells CASSYSPSGGGVAKNIQYF. CDR3 DNA sequence: TGTGCCAGCAGTTACTCGCCTAGCGGGGGGGGAGTAGCCAAAAACATTCAGTACTTC.

This clonotype was counted ten times or more. V usage is TRBV6-1 and J usage is TRBJ1-4; D is ambiguous. CDR3 length equals 13 residues. In germline, CDR1 is MNHNS, CDR2 SASEGT. With 2 bases removed from V and 8 bases from J, the gap between germline ends came to 9 bases. Here the CDR3 DNA reads TGTGCCAGCAGTGAACGGCGAAGGGAAAAACTGTTTTTT. The encoded protein is CASSERRREKLFF.